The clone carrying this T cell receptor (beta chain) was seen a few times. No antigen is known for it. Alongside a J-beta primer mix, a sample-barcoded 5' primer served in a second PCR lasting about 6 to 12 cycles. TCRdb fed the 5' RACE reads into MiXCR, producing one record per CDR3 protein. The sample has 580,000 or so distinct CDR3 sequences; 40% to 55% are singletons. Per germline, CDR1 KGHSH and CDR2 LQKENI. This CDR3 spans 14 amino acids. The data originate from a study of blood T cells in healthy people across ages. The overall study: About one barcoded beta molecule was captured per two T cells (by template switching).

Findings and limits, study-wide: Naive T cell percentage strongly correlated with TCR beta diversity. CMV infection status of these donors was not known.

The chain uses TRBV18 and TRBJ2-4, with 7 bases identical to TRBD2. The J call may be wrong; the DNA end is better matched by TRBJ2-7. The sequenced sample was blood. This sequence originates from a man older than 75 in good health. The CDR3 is CASSPGREGYEQYF. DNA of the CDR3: TGTGCCAGCTCTCCGGGTAGGGAGGGATACGAGCAGTACTTC.